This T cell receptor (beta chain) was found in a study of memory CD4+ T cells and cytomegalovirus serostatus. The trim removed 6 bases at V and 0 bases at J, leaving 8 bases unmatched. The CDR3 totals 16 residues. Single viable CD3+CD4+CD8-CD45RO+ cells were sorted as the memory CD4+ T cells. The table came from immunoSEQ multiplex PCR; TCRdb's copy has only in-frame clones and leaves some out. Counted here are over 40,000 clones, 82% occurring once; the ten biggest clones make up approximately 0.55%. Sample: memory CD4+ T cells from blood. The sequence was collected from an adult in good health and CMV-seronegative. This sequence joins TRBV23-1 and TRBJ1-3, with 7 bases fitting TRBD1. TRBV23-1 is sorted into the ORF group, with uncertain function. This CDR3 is CASRDPAGGSGNTIYF. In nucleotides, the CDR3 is TGCGCCAGCAGGGATCCTGCAGGGGGCTCTGGAAACACCATATATTTT.